Presented here are 11 T cell receptor beta chains from one specimen sequenced in a study of early T cells in non-severe SARS-CoV-2 infection. MiXCR, run by TCRdb on the 5' RACE reads, gives a single entry per CDR3 protein. The table includes roughly 63,000 distinct CDR3 sequences, 12% detected once. The sequenced sample was whole blood, obtained at baseline. The receptors come from an adult who was a healthcare worker with PCR-confirmed SARS-CoV-2 infection or an uninfected control (not recorded which). The donor label of this sample is uncertain.

V gene TRBV10-2 combines with J gene TRBJ2-5, with D possibly being TRBD1 (6 bases). The CDR3 sequence is 13 residues long. CDR1 is WSHSY, CDR2 SAAADI, per germline. V gave up 2 bases and J gave up 9 bases, with 13 bases separating them. The CDR3 DNA reads TGCGCCAGCAGTGAGCCAATAAACAGGGCCCAGTACTTC. This gives the protein CASSEPINRAQYF.

The V gene is TRBV3-1, the J gene TRBJ2-1; D tentatively reads TRBD1 or TRBD2 (6 bases each). This CDR3 is built from 15 residues. CDR1 is LGHDT and CDR2 is YNNKEL in the germline V gene (reference sequence). Trimming pared 5 bases from V and 7 bases from J, leaving 18 bases between. The CDR3 DNA sequence: TGTGCCAGCAGCTTCCCTGGGGGGCCAGGGAATGAGCAGTTCTTC. Encoded protein: CASSFPGGPGNEQFF.

Ten or more counts support this clonotype. The chain has TRBV20-1 and TRBJ1-6; a possible D gene is TRBD1 (6 bases). The V gene lost 3 bases and the J gene lost 5 bases, with 11 bases spanning the gap. The CDR3 totals 14 residues. The germline V gene encodes CDR1 DFQATT and CDR2 SNEGSKA (reference sequence). CDR3 sequence reads: CSARRGNDNSPLHF. The DNA of the CDR3 is TGCAGTGCTAGGAGGGGGAACGATAATTCACCCCTCCACTTT.

The chain carries TRBV7-3 and TRBJ2-7; 8 bases align to TRBD2. The germline CDR1 and CDR2 sequences are SGHTA and FQGTGA. The CDR3 has 16 residues. The V gene end was trimmed by 4 bases and the J gene end by 0 bases; junction bases not matched to a gene: 8. CDR3 protein: CASSSGLALSSYEQYV. The CDR3, as DNA: TGTGCCAGCAGCTCCGGACTAGCACTGAGCTCCTACGAGCAGTACGTC.

This clonotype was detected a few times. The J gene is TRBJ1-1, the V gene TRBV6-1, with unresolved D. The V and J ends lost 2 bases and 0 bases respectively, with 10 bases between them. The CDR3 sequence is 15 residues long. Germline CDR1 and CDR2: MNHNS and SASEGT. CDR3 loop: CASSEIVAVNTEAFF. The CDR3 DNA reads TGTGCCAGCAGTGAAATAGTGGCCGTGAACACTGAAGCTTTCTTT.

This clonotype was seen more than once but under ten times. The rearrangement joins TRBV7-9 to TRBJ2-1; weak D call: TRBD2 (6 bases). Germline V gene lookup returns CDR1 SEHNR and CDR2 FQNEAQ (reference sequence). The V gene lost 3 bases and the J gene lost 7 bases, with 7 bases spanning the gap. The CDR3 consists of 12 residues. The DNA for the CDR3 is TGTGCCAGCAGCTTTGCGGGGAATGAGCAGTTCTTC. Its translation: CASSFAGNEQFF.

This clonotype turned up a few times. V and J are TRBV5-1 and TRBJ1-4; unclear D gene. The CDR3 sequence is 17 residues long. V lost 0 bases and J 6 bases, leaving 18 bases between the germline ends. The germline V gene encodes CDR1 SGHRS and CDR2 YFSETQ. The CDR3: CASSLEPSLTLDEKLFF. The CDR3, as DNA: TGCGCCAGCAGCTTGGAACCCTCGCTGACTCTAGATGAAAAACTGTTTTTT.

Only a few counts were recorded for this clonotype. The chain links TRBV18 to TRBJ1-1, with D perhaps TRBD1 (6 bases). The CDR3 sequence is 15 residues long. Germline lookup yields CDR1 KGHSH and CDR2 LQKENI. Trimming left V 4 bases short and J 1 base short, with 13 bases between. CDR3 DNA: TGTGCCAGCTCACGGAAGGGGGGCGGGAACACTGAAGCTTTCTTT. This translates into CASSRKGGGNTEAFF.

This clonotype was observed a handful of times. V is TRBV12-3 or TRBV12-4 and J is TRBJ1-3, with D possibly matching TRBD1 (6 bases). CDR3 size: 14 residues. V lost 6 bases and J 3 bases, leaving 12 bases between the germline ends. CDR3 amino acids: CASSGGHVGNTIYF. The DNA for the CDR3 is TGTGCCAGCAGCGGGGGACACGTTGGAAACACCATATATTTT.

CDR3 nucleotide sequence: TGTGCCAGCACCATCCTAGTGGGACAGGGCCCCTACGAGCAGTACGTC. This translates into CASTILVGQGPYEQYV. The genes are TRBV6-2 or TRBV6-3 and TRBJ2-7, with 9 positions matching TRBD1. Germline CDR1 MNHEY, CDR2 SVGEGT. This CDR3 contains 16 residues. Trimming at V came to 7 bases and at J to 2 bases, leaving 12 bases not matched to a gene.

This chain uses TRBV10-2 with TRBJ1-5; D may be TRBD1 (6 bases). From germline, CDR1 is WSHSY and CDR2 SAAADI. V gave up 6 bases and J gave up 0 bases, with 12 bases separating them. This CDR3 contains 15 residues. In nucleotides, the CDR3 is TGCGCCAGCAGGAAGGGGGACTATAGCAATCAGCCCCAGCATTTT. Amino acid sequence: CASRKGDYSNQPQHF.